The following is a T cell receptor beta chain sequence with its context. Buffy coats from healthy blood donors served as controls. This sample was taken from a study of STAT5B mutations in CD4+ large granular lymphocyte leukemia. Per the germline V gene, CDR1 is KGHSH and CDR2 is LQKENI. Trimming left V 6 bases short and J 5 bases short, with 13 bases between. This CDR3 has 13 amino acids. Libraries were prepared by immunoSEQ multiplex PCR; TCRdb keeps only in-frame clonotypes and omits some of them. The sample records about 32,000 clones, about 70% being singletons. This clonotype was obtained from a human donor in good health. The gene calls are TRBV18 and TRBJ2-5; D perhaps matches TRBD2 (6 bases). Input material: CD4+ T cells from blood buffy coats. CDR3: CASSPTSSETQYF. The CDR3 region has the DNA TGTGCCAGCTCGCCAACTAGCTCGGAGACCCAGTACTTC.